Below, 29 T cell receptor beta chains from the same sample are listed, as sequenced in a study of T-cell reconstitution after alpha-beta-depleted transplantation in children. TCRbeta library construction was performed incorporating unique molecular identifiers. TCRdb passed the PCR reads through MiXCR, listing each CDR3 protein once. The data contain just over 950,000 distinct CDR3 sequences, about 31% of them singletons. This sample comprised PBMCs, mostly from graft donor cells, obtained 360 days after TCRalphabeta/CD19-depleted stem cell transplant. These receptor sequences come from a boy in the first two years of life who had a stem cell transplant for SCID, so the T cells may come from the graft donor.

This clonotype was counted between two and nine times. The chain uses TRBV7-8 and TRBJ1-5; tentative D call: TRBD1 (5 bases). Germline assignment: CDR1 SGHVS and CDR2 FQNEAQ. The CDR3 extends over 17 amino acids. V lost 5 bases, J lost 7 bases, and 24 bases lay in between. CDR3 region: CASSRWGGIWLGQPQHF. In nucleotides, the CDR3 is TGTGCCAGCAGCCGGTGGGGGGGAATATGGTTAGGGCAGCCCCAGCATTTT. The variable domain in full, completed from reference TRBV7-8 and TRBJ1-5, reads GAGVSQSPRYKVAKRGQDVALRCDPISGHVSLFWYQQALGQGPEFLTYFQNEAQLDKSGLPSDRFFAERPEGSVSTLKIQRTQQEDSAVYLCASSRWGGIWLGQPQHFGDGTRLSIL.

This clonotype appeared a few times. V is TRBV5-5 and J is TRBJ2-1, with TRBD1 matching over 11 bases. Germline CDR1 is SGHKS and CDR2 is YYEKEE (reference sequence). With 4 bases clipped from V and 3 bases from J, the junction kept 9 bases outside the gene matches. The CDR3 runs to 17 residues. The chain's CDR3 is CASSPGVGTGGYNEQFF. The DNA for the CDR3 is TGTGCCAGCAGCCCCGGGGTGGGGACAGGGGGCTACAATGAGCAGTTCTTC.

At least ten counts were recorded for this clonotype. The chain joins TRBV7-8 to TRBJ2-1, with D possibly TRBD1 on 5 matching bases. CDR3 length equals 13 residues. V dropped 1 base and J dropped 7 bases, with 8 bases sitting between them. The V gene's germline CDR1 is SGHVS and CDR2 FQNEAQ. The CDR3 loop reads CASSLGQPNEQFF. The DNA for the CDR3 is TGTGCCAGCAGCTTAGGACAGCCAAATGAGCAGTTCTTC. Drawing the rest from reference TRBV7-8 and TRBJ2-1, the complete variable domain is GAGVSQSPRYKVAKRGQDVALRCDPISGHVSLFWYQQALGQGPEFLTYFQNEAQLDKSGLPSDRFFAERPEGSVSTLKIQRTQQEDSAVYLCASSLGQPNEQFFGPGTRLTVL.

The CDR3 DNA reads as TGTGCCAGCAGCTTACAGGGGGGGTTAACTGAAGCTTTCTTT. As protein: CASSLQGGLTEAFF. The chain employs TRBV11-1 and TRBJ1-1; 7 bases map to TRBD1. The CDR3 sequence is 14 residues long. The trim removed 2 bases at V and 5 bases at J, leaving 5 bases unmatched. Germline V lookup: CDR1 SGHAT, CDR2 FQDESV (reference sequence).

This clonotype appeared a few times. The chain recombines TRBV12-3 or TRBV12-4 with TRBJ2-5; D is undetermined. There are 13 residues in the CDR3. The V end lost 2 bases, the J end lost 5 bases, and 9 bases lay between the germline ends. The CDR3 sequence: CASSLSLWETQYF. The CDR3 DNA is TGTGCCAGCAGTTTATCCCTGTGGGAGACCCAGTACTTC.

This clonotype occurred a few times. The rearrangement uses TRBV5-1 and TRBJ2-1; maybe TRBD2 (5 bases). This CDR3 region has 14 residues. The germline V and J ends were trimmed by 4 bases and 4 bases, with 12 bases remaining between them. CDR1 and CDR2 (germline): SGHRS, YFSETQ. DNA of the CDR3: TGCGCCAGCAGCCTCTGGACTGCGTACAATGAGCAGTTCTTC. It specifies CASSLWTAYNEQFF.

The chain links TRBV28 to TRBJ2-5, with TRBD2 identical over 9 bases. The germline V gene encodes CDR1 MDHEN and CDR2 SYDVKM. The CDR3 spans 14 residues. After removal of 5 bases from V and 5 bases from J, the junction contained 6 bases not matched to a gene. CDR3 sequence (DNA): TGTGCCAGCAGTCTGACTAGCGGTTGGGAGACCCAGTACTTC. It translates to CASSLTSGWETQYF.

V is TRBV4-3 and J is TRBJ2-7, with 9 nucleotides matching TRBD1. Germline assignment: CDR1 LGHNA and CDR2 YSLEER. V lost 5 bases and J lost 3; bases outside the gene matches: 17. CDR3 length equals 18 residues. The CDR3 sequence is CASSKRITGGTGYYEQYF. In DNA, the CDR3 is TGCGCCAGCAGCAAACGAATCACCGGCGGGACAGGGTACTACGAGCAGTACTTC.

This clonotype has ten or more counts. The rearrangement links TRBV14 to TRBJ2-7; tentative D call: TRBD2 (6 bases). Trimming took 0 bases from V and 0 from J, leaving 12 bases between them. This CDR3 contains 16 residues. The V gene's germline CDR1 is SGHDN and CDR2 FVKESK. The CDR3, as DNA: TGTGCCAGCAGCCAAGACAGGGCGGGGCACTCCTACGAGCAGTACTTC. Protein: CASSQDRAGHSYEQYF.

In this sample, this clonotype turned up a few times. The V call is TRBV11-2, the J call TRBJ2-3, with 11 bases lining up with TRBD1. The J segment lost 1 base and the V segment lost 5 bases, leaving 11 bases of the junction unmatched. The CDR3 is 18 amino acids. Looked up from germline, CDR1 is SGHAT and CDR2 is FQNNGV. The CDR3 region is CASSHYGTGGWGTDTQYF. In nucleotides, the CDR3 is TGTGCCAGCAGCCATTACGGGACAGGGGGTTGGGGCACAGATACGCAGTATTTT.

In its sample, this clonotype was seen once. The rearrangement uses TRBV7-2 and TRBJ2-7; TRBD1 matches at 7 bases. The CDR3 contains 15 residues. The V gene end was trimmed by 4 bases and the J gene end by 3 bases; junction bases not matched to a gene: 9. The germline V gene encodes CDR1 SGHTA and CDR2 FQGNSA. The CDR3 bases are TGTGCCAGCAGCTCGGGACAGCTGGAATACTACGAGCAGTACTTC. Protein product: CASSSGQLEYYEQYF.

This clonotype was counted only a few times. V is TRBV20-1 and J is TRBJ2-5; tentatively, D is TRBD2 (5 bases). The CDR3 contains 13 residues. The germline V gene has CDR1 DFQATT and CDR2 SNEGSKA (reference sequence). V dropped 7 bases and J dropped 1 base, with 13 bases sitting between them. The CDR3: CSVGKDFQETQYF. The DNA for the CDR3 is TGCAGTGTAGGAAAGGACTTCCAAGAGACCCAGTACTTC.

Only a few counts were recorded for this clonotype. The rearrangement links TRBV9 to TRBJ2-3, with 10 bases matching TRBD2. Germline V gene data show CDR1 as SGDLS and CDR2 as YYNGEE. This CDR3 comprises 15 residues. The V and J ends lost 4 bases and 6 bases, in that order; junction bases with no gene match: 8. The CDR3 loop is CASSSTSGARDTQYF. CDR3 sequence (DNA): TGTGCCAGCAGCTCAACTAGCGGGGCCAGGGATACGCAGTATTTT.

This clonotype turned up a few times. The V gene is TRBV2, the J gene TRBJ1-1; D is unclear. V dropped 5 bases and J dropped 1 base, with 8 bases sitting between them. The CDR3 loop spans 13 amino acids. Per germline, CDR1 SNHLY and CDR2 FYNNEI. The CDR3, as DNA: TGTGCCAGCAGTAAAACAAGGAACACTGAAGCTTTCTTT. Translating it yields CASSKTRNTEAFF.

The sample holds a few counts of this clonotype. The CDR3 bases are TGTGCCATCAGTGATGTTCGGTACGAGCAGTACTTC. Its protein product is CAISDVRYEQYF. The chain combines TRBV10-3 with TRBJ2-7; D ambiguous. The CDR3 runs to 12 residues. Per the germline V gene, CDR1 is ENHRY and CDR2 is SYGVKD. The V and J ends lost 3 bases and 4 bases respectively, with 7 bases between them.

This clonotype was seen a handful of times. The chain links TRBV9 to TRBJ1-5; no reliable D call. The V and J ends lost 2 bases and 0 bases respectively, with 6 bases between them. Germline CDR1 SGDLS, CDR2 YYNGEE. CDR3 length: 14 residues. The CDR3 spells CASSVTDSNQPQHF. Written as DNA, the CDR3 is TGTGCCAGCAGCGTCACAGATAGCAATCAGCCCCAGCATTTT.

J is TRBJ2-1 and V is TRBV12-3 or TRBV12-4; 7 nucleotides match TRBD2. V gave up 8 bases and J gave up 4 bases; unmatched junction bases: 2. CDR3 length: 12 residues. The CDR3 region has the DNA TGTGCCAGCGGGGGGGATTACAATGAGCAGTTCTTC. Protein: CASGGDYNEQFF.

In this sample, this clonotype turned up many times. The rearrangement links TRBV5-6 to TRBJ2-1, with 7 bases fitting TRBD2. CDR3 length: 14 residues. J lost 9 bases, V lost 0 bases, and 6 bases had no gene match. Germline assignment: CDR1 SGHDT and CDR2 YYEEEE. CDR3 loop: CASSLGGEGGEQFF. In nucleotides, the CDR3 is TGTGCCAGCAGCTTGGGCGGGGAGGGAGGTGAGCAGTTCTTC. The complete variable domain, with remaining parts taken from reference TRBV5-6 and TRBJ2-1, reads DAGVTQSPTHLIKTRGQQVTLRCSPKSGHDTVSWYQQALGQGPQFIFQYYEEEERQRGNFPDRFSGHQFPNYSSELNVNALLLGDSALYLCASSLGGEGGEQFFGPGTRLTVL.

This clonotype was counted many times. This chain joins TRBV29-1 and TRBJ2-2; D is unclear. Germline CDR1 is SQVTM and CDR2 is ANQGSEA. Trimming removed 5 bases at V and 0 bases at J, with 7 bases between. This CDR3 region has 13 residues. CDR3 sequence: CSVLAANTGELFF. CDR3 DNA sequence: TGCAGCGTTTTGGCGGCGAACACCGGGGAGCTGTTTTTT.

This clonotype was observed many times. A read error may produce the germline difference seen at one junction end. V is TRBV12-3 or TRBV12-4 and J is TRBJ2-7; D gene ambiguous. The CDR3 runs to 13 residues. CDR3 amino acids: CASSLAPGYEQYF. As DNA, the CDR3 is TGCGCCAGCAGCTTGGCCCCAGGATACGAGCAGTACTTC.

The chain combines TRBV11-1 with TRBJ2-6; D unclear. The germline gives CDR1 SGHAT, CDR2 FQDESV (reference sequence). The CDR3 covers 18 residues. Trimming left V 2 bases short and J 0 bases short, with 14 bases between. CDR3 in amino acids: CASSLRSSLSSGANVLTF. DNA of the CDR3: TGTGCCAGCAGCTTACGCAGCTCCCTAAGCTCTGGGGCCAACGTCCTGACTTTC.

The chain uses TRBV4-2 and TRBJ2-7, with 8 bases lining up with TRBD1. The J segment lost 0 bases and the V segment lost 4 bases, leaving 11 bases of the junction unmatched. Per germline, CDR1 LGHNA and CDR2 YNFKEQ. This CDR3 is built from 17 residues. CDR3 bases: TGTGCCAGCAGCCCGTCTCCGGGACAGGACCTCTCCTACGAGCAGTACTTC. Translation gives CASSPSPGQDLSYEQYF.

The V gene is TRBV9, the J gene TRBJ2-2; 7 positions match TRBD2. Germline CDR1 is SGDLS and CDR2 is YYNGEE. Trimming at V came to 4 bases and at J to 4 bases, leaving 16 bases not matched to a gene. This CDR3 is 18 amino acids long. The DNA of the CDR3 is TGTGCCAGCAGCCCCGCGTTGCGGGGGTCAACCTTCACCGGGGAGCTGTTTTTT. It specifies CASSPALRGSTFTGELFF.

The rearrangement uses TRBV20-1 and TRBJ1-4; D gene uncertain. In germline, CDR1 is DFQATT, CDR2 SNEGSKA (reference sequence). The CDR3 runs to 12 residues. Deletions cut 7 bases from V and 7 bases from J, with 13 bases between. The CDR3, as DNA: TGCAGTGTCCGGCCCATTCGTGAAAAACTGTTTTTT. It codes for CSVRPIREKLFF.

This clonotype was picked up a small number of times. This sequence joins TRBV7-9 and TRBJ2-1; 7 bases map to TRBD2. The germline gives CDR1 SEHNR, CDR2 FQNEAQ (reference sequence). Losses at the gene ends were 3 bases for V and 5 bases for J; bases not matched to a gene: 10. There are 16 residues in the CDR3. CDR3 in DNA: TGTGCCAGCAGCTTCCCCGGGGGGAATCGAGACAATGAGCAGTTCTTC. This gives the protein CASSFPGGNRDNEQFF.

The chain's CDR3 is CASSQDSGGHSSYEQYF. CDR3 in DNA: TGTGCCAGCAGCCAAGATTCGGGAGGACATTCCTCCTACGAGCAGTACTTC. The J gene is TRBJ2-7, the V gene TRBV3-1; 7 nucleotides align to TRBD2. The germline CDR1 and CDR2 sequences are LGHDT and YNNKEL (reference sequence). CDR3 length equals 17 residues. V trimming: 0 bases; J trimming: 0 bases; junction bases outside the gene matches: 8.

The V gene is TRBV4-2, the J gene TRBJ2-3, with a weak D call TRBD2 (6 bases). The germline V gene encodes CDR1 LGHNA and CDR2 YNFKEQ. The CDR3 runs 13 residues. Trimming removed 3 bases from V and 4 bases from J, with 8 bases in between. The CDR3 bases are TGTGCCAGCAGCCAGGCTAGCGCAGATACGCAGTATTTT. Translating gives CASSQASADTQYF.

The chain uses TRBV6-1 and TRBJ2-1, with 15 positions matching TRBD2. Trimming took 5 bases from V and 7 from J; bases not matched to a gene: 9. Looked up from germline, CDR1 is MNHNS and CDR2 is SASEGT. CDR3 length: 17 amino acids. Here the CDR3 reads CASSKTGLAGGRNEQFF. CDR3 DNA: TGTGCCAGCAGTAAAACGGGACTAGCGGGGGGACGGAATGAGCAGTTCTTC.

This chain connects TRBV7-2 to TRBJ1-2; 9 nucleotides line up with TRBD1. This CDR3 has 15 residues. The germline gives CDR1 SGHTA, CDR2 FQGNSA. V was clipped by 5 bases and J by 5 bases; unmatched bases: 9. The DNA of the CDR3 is TGTGCCAGCAGCAGGAACACGGGACAGGGTTATGGCTACACCTTC. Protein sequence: CASSRNTGQGYGYTF.